Shown below are 8 T cell receptor beta chains from a single sample sequenced in a study of cytomegalovirus exposure and HLA in healthy donors. The PCR used 60 Vbeta and 13 Jbeta primers. Measured with immunoSEQ multiplex PCR; TCRdb has only the in-frame clones, and not every one. The profile shows about 260,000 clones, roughly 70% of them singletons. The material sequenced was PBMCs. The receptor set was obtained from a female donor in good health and CMV-seronegative.

The chain employs TRBV7-3 and TRBJ2-3; 9 positions agree with TRBD2. V dropped 2 bases and J dropped 6; count of bases not matched to a gene: 9. The CDR3 loop spans 16 amino acids. Germline V gene lookup returns CDR1 SGHTA and CDR2 FQGTGA. The CDR3 is CASSLLREGRGDTQYF. As DNA, the CDR3 is TGTGCCAGCAGCTTATTGCGGGAGGGCCGTGGGGATACGCAGTATTTT.

This clone was seen only once. The chain links TRBV2 to TRBJ2-5; 7 bases are shared with TRBD2. The DNA end lines up better with TRBJ2-7; the J call may be wrong. CDR1 SNHLY and CDR2 FYNNEI come from the germline V gene. The length of the CDR3 is 15 residues. In nucleotides, the CDR3 is TGTGCCAGCAGTGAAAGGCGGGGGTTCGGTTACGAGCAGTACTTC. Amino acid sequence: CASSERRGFGYEQYF.

CDR3 region: CSVKGLLSYEQYF. The CDR3 bases are TGCAGCGTGAAGGGACTTCTCTCCTACGAGCAGTACTTC. The rearrangement links TRBV29-1 to TRBJ2-7; weak D call: TRBD2 (6 bases). This CDR3 has 13 amino acids. V was shortened by 6 bases and J by 0 bases, with 12 bases between the two germline ends. In germline, CDR1 is SQVTM, CDR2 ANQGSEA.

V usage is TRBV2 and J usage is TRBJ2-2, with 7 nucleotides matching TRBD1. In germline, CDR1 is SNHLY, CDR2 FYNNEI. The junction had 7 bases not matched to a gene; V was cut back by 5 bases and J by 4 bases. This CDR3 region has 15 residues. The CDR3 region has the DNA TGTGCCAGCAGTAGACGACAGGGCATCACCGGGGAGCTGTTTTTT. It encodes CASSRRQGITGELFF. The whole variable domain, remainder taken from reference TRBV2 and TRBJ2-2, is EPEVTQTPSHQVTQMGQEVILRCVPISNHLYFYWYRQILGQKVEFLVSFYNNEISEKSEIFDDQFSVERPDGSNFTLKIRSTKLEDSAMYFCASSRRQGITGELFFGEGSRLTVL.

The chain couples TRBV11-2 to TRBJ2-7, with D possibly matching TRBD2 (6 bases). The CDR3 spans 17 residues. Germline assignment: CDR1 SGHAT and CDR2 FQNNGV. The V and J ends lost 3 bases and 2 bases respectively, with 20 bases between them. The CDR3 loop is CASSFTFIQRATYEQYF. The CDR3 DNA is TGTGCCAGCAGCTTCACCTTTATCCAGCGGGCTACCTACGAGCAGTACTTC.

In DNA, the CDR3 is TGCGCCAGCAGCCATCCCCGACAGGGGTCCACAGATACGCAGTATTTT. Protein: CASSHPRQGSTDTQYF. J is TRBJ2-3 and V is TRBV4-1; 8 bases are a match to TRBD1. The V and J ends lost 3 bases and 2 bases, in that order; junction bases with no gene match: 7. This CDR3 contains 16 residues. CDR1 and CDR2 from the germline V gene are MGHRA and YSYEKL.

The genes are TRBV7-2 and TRBJ2-1; perhaps TRBD2 as D (5 bases). The V and J ends lost 2 bases and 0 bases respectively, with 11 bases between them. CDR3 length: 16 amino acids. The V gene's germline CDR1 is SGHTA and CDR2 FQGNSA. The CDR3 DNA reads TGTGCCAGCAGCTTATGGCGGGCGTACTCCTACAATGAGCAGTTCTTC. Its protein product is CASSLWRAYSYNEQFF.

The genes are TRBV9 and TRBJ2-3; tentatively, D is TRBD1 (5 bases). CDR1 SGDLS and CDR2 YYNGEE come from the germline V gene. Trimming removed 4 bases from V and 1 base from J, with 13 bases in between. This CDR3 has 15 amino acids. CDR3 protein: CASSIKAGRTDTQYF. CDR3 sequence (DNA): TGTGCCAGCAGCATAAAGGCAGGGCGCACAGATACGCAGTATTTT.